The T cell receptor beta chain described here comes from a study of CD8 T cells in Susac syndrome (dated by TCRdb to the late 2010s). Concerning the study at large: Whether CD8+ T cell activation and differentiation in Susac syndrome was antigen driven was tested using repertoire sequencing.

On this clonotype: The antigen this receptor binds is unknown. Base qualities are not recorded, but no much larger clone differs from it by a single base.

Overall study outcomes, separate from this receptor: The number of individuals in the TCR sequencing and HLA analysis was recognized as being relatively small.

RNA was extracted with the RNeasy kit and 0.5 to 1 ug was reverse transcribed using random hexamers. TCR beta CDR3 regions were amplified with the immunoSEQ multiplex PCR assay covering 54 Vbeta and 13 Jbeta segments. PCR amplification bias was corrected by using a synthetic template baseline for primer optimization and computational correction. The study's own analysis went as follows. Only productive sequences were kept, with reads annotated to V, D and J genes according to IMGT and analyzed in immunoSEQ Analyzer. Clonality was computed as one minus Shannon entropy normalized by log2 of the number of productive unique sequences. For each patient and control, public and private clones were evaluated within the 100 most prevalent clones. A clone was defined as Susac-specific if it was absent from the healthy and MS cohorts, from over a thousand published viral clones and from other ImmuneACCESS disease sequences. TCRdb itself trimmed the public reads at Q25 with fastp, ran MiXCR and retained productive beta chains. When rows share a CDR3 protein, they turn into one entry using the most common DNA and genes. What appears here as the V and J calls and clone size reflects TCRdb's work, not the paper's. The sample table holds around 130,000 distinct CDR3 sequences, of which about 95% were seen once. Around 0.12% of the sample belongs to the ten largest clones.

Peripheral blood CD8+ and CD4+ T cells from healthy donors, Susac syndrome patients and multiple sclerosis patients were profiled using high-throughput TCR beta sequencing. The multiple sclerosis controls were treatment-naive patients who had stable or active relapsing-remitting disease and met the revised McDonald criteria. CD8+ TEMRA cells were enriched by FACS, while bulk CD8+ and CD4+ T cells were purified by magnetic negative isolation. Blood was collected in EDTA tubes and processed within 24 hours, with PBMCs isolated through density gradient centrifugation. PBMCs intended for TCR sequencing were cryopreserved in liquid nitrogen and were subsequently thawed in a 37 degrees C water bath. The sorted or isolated CD4+, CD8+ and CD8+ TEMRA cells had a purity of 90% or higher. CDR1 and CDR2, per the germline V gene, are KGHSH and LQKENI. The CDR3 sequence holds 15 residues, the cysteine and phenylalanine included. Just the 45-base CDR3 DNA is kept, in frame starting at base 1. At the junction V is shortened by 2 bases and J by 2 bases, with 13 bases in between.

The sample taken for sequencing was CD4+ T cells from PBMCs. The sequence joins TRBV18 to TRBJ2-7; confidence is insufficient to name the D gene. The sequence came from a human donor with multiple sclerosis. The sequence in DNA is TGTGCCAGCTCACCAGGGTCAGGACGGACCTACGAGCAGTACTTC. Translated, it gives CASSPGSGRTYEQYF.